This T cell receptor (beta chain) was found in a study of T cells after yellow fever vaccination. In its sample, this clonotype was seen a few times. In TCRdb, the 5' RACE reads were re-called with MiXCR into one record per CDR3 protein. The data contain approximately 70,000 distinct CDR3 sequences, under 8% of them singletons. CDR3 length: 15 residues. Germline V gene data show CDR1 as ENHRY and CDR2 as SYGVKD. V lost 2 bases and J lost 2, with 12 bases in between. The genes are TRBV10-3 and TRBJ1-1, with TRBD1 as a possible D gene (6 bases). The sample in question was CD8+ T cells sorted from PBMCs, obtained around 45 days after the first yellow fever vaccination. The sequence was collected from a man aged 18 to 30 who received the YFV17D yellow fever vaccine. CDR3: CAISEPTQGNTEAFF. As DNA, the CDR3 is TGTGCCATCAGTGAGCCAACACAGGGAAACACTGAAGCTTTCTTT.